Below are 9 T cell receptor beta chains sequenced from a single sample in a study of shared clonotypes between healthy human individuals. Using immunoSEQ multiplex PCR, the repertoire was profiled, and TCRdb retains in-frame clones only, with some absent. The sample holds approximately 350,000 clones, about 97% seen once. Material for sequencing was memory CD8+ T cells sorted from blood. Subset denoted: CD45RO+ cells pooled with CCR7-negative TemRA cells. These receptors all stem from a man aged 30 to 45 in good health.

The rearrangement joins TRBV20-1 to TRBJ2-2; D not certain. The length of the CDR3 is 11 residues. Trimming took off 6 bases at V and 5 bases at J, with 7 bases between the two ends. Germline CDR1 reads DFQATT; CDR2 reads SNEGSKA (reference sequence). The CDR3 nucleotides read TGCAGTGCACCTTTTACCGGGGAGCTGTTTTTT. Translating gives CSAPFTGELFF.

The CDR3 nucleotides read TGTGCCAGCAGCTTTTCACAGATGAACACTGAAGCTTTCTTT. Its protein is CASSFSQMNTEAFF. V usage is TRBV5-4 and J usage is TRBJ1-1; D is unclear. Trimming stripped 2 bases from V and 0 bases from J, with 8 bases between. CDR1 and CDR2 (germline): SGHNT, YYREEE (reference sequence). This CDR3 has 14 amino acids.

The chain carries TRBV5-4 and TRBJ2-7; a possible D gene is TRBD1 (5 bases). Germline V gene sequence: CDR1 SGHNT, CDR2 YYREEE (reference sequence). Trimming cost V 4 bases and J 7 bases, with 9 bases left between them. This CDR3 has 11 residues. The CDR3 region is CASSRGPEQYF. Written as DNA, the CDR3 is TGTGCCAGCAGCAGGGGCCCGGAGCAGTACTTC.

The chain links TRBV27 to TRBJ2-7, with 13 bases matching TRBD2. This CDR3 has 18 residues. The germline V gene encodes CDR1 MNHEY and CDR2 SMNVEV (reference sequence). V lost 2 bases and J lost 4; bases outside the gene matches: 11. Here the CDR3 reads CASSLELAGGKGSYEQYF. The CDR3 region has the DNA TGTGCCAGCAGTTTAGAACTAGCGGGAGGGAAAGGGAGTTACGAGCAGTACTTC.

This chain joins TRBV27 and TRBJ2-7; a possible D gene is TRBD1 (8 bases). V lost 3 bases and J 3 bases, leaving 15 bases between the germline ends. This CDR3 spans 15 amino acids. Per the germline V gene, CDR1 is MNHEY and CDR2 is SMNVEV (reference sequence). CDR3 sequence: CASSLSGTGIYEQYF. DNA of the CDR3: TGTGCCAGCAGTTTGAGCGGGACAGGAATCTACGAGCAGTACTTC.

V and J are TRBV5-1 and TRBJ1-4; D not certain. Trimming cost V 0 bases and J 0 bases, with 6 bases left between them. Germline V gives CDR1 SGHRS, CDR2 YFSETQ. The CDR3 sequence is 15 residues long. This chain's CDR3 is CASSLGTATNEKLFF. CDR3 bases: TGCGCCAGCAGCTTGGGTACAGCAACTAATGAAAAACTGTTTTTT. Filled out from reference TRBV5-1 and TRBJ1-4, the complete variable domain reads KAGVTQTPRYLIKTRGQQVTLSCSPISGHRSVSWYQQTPGQGLQFLFEYFSETQRNKGNFPGRFSGRQFSNSRSEMNVSTLELGDSALYLCASSLGTATNEKLFFGSGTQLSVL.

The chain employs TRBV5-8 and TRBJ2-6; maybe TRBD1 (5 bases). This CDR3 is built from 19 residues. With 0 bases removed from V and 0 bases from J, the gap between germline ends came to 16 bases. Per germline, CDR1 SGHTS and CDR2 YDEGEE. The CDR3 region is CASSLGEETVHSGANVLTF. CDR3 DNA: TGTGCCAGCAGCTTGGGGGAAGAGACAGTCCACTCTGGGGCCAACGTCCTGACTTTC. Full variable domain (missing parts from reference TRBV5-8 and TRBJ2-6): EAGVTQSPTHLIKTRGQQATLRCSPISGHTSVYWYQQALGLGLQFLLWYDEGEERNRGNFPPRFSGRQFPNYSSELNVNALELEDSALYLCASSLGEETVHSGANVLTFGAGSRLTVL.

The V and J genes are TRBV5-8 and TRBJ2-7; D is possibly TRBD1 (6 bases). Trimming took off 0 bases at V and 3 bases at J, with 10 bases between the two ends. This CDR3 has 14 residues. Germline V gene sequence: CDR1 SGHTS, CDR2 YDEGEE. CDR3 sequence (DNA): TGTGCCAGCAGCTTGGGACAAGGGGGCTACGAGCAGTACTTC. Its protein is CASSLGQGGYEQYF.

The gene calls are TRBV18 and TRBJ2-2; D is possibly TRBD2 (6 bases). CDR3 length: 16 residues. The V gene lost 6 bases and the J gene lost 1 base, with 15 bases spanning the gap. Looked up from germline, CDR1 is KGHSH and CDR2 is LQKENI. CDR3 amino acids: CASSELLRGNTGELFF. The CDR3 bases are TGTGCCAGCTCCGAATTGTTGCGGGGGAACACCGGGGAGCTGTTTTTT.